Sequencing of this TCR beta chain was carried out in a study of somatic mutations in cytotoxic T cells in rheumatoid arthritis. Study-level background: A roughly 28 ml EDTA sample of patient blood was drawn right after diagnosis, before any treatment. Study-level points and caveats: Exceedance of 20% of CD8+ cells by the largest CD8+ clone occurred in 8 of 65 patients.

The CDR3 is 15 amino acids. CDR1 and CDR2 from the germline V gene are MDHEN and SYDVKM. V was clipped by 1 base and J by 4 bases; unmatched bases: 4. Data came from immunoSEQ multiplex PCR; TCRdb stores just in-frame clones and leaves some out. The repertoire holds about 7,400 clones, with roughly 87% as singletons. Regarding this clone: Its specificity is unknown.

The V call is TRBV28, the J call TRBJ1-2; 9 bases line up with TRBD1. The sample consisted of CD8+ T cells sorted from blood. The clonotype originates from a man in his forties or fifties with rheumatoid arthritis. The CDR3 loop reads CASSLYRGLGYGYTF. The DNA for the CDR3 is TGTGCCAGCAGTTTATACAGGGGGCTTGGCTATGGCTACACCTTC.